A selection of T cell receptor beta chains follows, all from one sample in a study of shared clonotypes between healthy human individuals. Here immunoSEQ multiplex PCR was the method, and the copy in TCRdb shows in-frame clones only, minus some. The table lists around 1.5 million clones, nearly 99% of them singletons. Sequences were obtained from naive CD4+ T cells sorted from blood. These receptors were collected from a man younger than 45 in good health. CDR3s include the opening cysteine and the closing phenylalanine or tryptophan. The order of the fields is D gene, clone size, J gene, V gene, CDR3 protein, CDR3 DNA. D genes are given only for firm matches. Clone size is given for some rows only: seen once, a few or many times, or a class if the clone is expanded.

.,once,TRBJ2-7,TRBV21-1,CASSKDGLAGGPHEQYF,TGTGCCAGCAGCAAAGATGGGCTAGCGGGAGGGCCCCACGAGCAGTACTTC
.,.,TRBJ2-7,TRBV5-4,CASSFYDRSYEQYF,TGTGCCAGCAGCTTTTACGACAGGTCCTACGAGCAGTACTTC
.,.,TRBJ2-5,TRBV5-4,CASSLPGPQTETQYF,TGTGCCAGCAGCTTGCCGGGCCCGCAGACAGAGACCCAGTACTTC
.,.,TRBJ2-2,TRBV5-4,CASSLIGGATGELFF,TGTGCCAGCAGCTTGATTGGGGGGGCGACCGGGGAGCTGTTTTTT
TRBD1,.,TRBJ1-1,TRBV29-1,CSIFKGQLNTEAFF,TGCAGCATATTTAAGGGACAGTTGAACACTGAAGCTTTCTTT
.,.,TRBJ1-5,TRBV19,CASSIGTPGRNQPQHF,TGTGCCAGTAGTATCGGGACCCCTGGGCGCAATCAGCCCCAGCATTTT
TRBD1,.,TRBJ2-7,TRBV7-9,CAKKPFGQGTHEQYF,TGTGCCAAAAAACCTTTCGGACAGGGAACCCACGAGCAGTACTTC
.,once,TRBJ2-7,TRBV28,CASSFSQPPAESYF,TGTGCCAGCAGTTTTTCGCAGCCCCCTGCGGAGTCGTACTTC
.,.,TRBJ1-4,TRBV19,CASSPGGVPNEKLFF,TGTGCCAGTAGTCCCGGGGGAGTTCCTAATGAAAAACTGTTTTTT
.,.,TRBJ1-1,TRBV18,CASSLAGQSNTEAFF,TGTGCCAGCTCACTCGCCGGACAGTCGAACACTGAAGCTTTCTTT
TRBD2,.,TRBJ2-7,TRBV25-1,CASSGGLAGGPRNEQYF,TGTGCCAGCAGTGGGGGGCTAGCGGGAGGGCCTAGGAACGAGCAGTACTTC
TRBD2,.,TRBJ2-1,TRBV5-1,CASNLAGGPAEQFF,TGCGCCAGCAATTTAGCGGGAGGGCCAGCTGAGCAGTTCTTC
.,.,TRBJ2-3,TRBV5-1,CASSPLRAADTQYF,TGCGCCAGCAGCCCACTTAGGGCGGCAGATACGCAGTATTTT
.,.,TRBJ2-5,TRBV25-1,CASSEFSRGGIEETQYF,TGTGCCAGCAGTGAATTTAGTCGAGGGGGAATTGAAGAGACCCAGTACTTC
.,.,TRBJ2-7,TRBV6-1,CASSEAYRTPSLF,TGTGCCAGCAGTGAAGCGTATCGGACACCGTCCCTCTTT
.,.,TRBJ2-5,TRBV5-4,CASSLLEETQYF,TGTGCCAGCAGCTTGTTAGAAGAGACCCAGTACTTC
TRBD1,once,TRBJ2-1,TRBV18,CASSLGQGEAEQFF,TGTGCCAGCTCACTCGGACAGGGGGAAGCTGAGCAGTTCTTC
.,.,TRBJ2-2,TRBV4-2,CASSPPEYTGELFF,TGTGCCAGCAGCCCCCCAGAGTACACCGGGGAGCTGTTTTTT
.,.,TRBJ2-5,TRBV7-2,CASSAAGHISPPQYF,TGTGCCAGCAGCGCTGCCGGACATATTAGTCCGCCCCAGTACTTC
TRBD2,.,TRBJ2-7,TRBV18,CASSQAGYEQYF,TGTGCCAGCTCACAAGCGGGGTACGAGCAGTACTTC